This entry lists 12 T cell receptor beta chains sequenced from one sample in a study of T-cell reconstitution after alpha-beta-depleted transplantation in children (TCRdb year 2016). Libraries were prepared through PCR. Sequencing took place on an Illumina HiSeq 2500. To normalize quantification of the TCRbeta repertoire, the TCR libraries were built with molecular barcoding that relied on unique molecular identifiers. The public reads were reprocessed in TCRdb via fastp at Q25 and MiXCR, keeping in-frame beta chains. For every CDR3 protein sequence, its rows merge into one entry that carries the most common genes and DNA. The sample profile shows approximately 650,000 distinct CDR3 sequences; over 10% of them were found once. The top ten constitute 0.79% of the sample. Per the publication, the treatment or condition label means: allogeneic hematopoietic cell transplantation with graft depleted of TCRalphabeta T cells and CD19 B cells.

Sequencing used PBMCs, obtained before TCRalphabeta/CD19-depleted stem cell transplant. The source is a girl aged 2-10 years with congenital amegakaryocytic thrombocytopenia, due to receive a stem cell transplant.

This clonotype was observed at least ten times. The chain joins TRBV20-1 to TRBJ2-2; 7 bases match TRBD2. The CDR3 totals 16 residues. The germline CDR1 and CDR2 sequences are DFQATT and SNEGSKA (reference sequence). Trimming took 6 bases from V and 6 from J; bases not matched to a gene: 16. CDR3: CSASTPTSAESGELFF. CDR3 in DNA: TGCAGTGCCTCAACTCCTACTAGCGCAGAGTCCGGGGAGCTGTTTTTT.

As regards this clonotype: A much larger clone sits a single nucleotide away, making a read error possible. This chain uses TRBV5-6 with TRBJ2-6; D is possibly TRBD1 (5 bases). The CDR3 sequence is 14 residues long. Germline V CDR1 and CDR2: SGHDT, YYEEEE. The CDR3 sequence is CASWLNSGANVLPF. The CDR3 DNA is TGTGCCAGCTGGCTCAACTCTGGGGCCAACGTCCTGCCTTTC.

There are many counts of this clonotype. J is TRBJ1-1 and V is TRBV20-1; D is perhaps TRBD1 (5 bases). The CDR3 sequence is 14 residues long. Germline assignment: CDR1 DFQATT and CDR2 SNEGSKA (reference sequence). V dropped 2 bases and J dropped 0 bases, with 10 bases sitting between them. The CDR3 nucleotides are TGCAGTGCTAGAAGGGGTTTCATGAACACTGAAGCTTTCTTT. This translates into CSARRGFMNTEAFF.

This clonotype was counted a few times. This chain joins TRBV28 and TRBJ2-1; 11 nucleotides match TRBD2. The CDR3 is 16 residues long. Trimming cost V 2 bases and J 8 bases; bases outside gene matches: 8. CDR1 is MDHEN and CDR2 is SYDVKM in the germline V gene. The CDR3: CASSLPGASGRHEQFF. The CDR3 DNA reads TGTGCCAGCAGTTTACCAGGGGCTAGCGGGAGGCATGAGCAGTTCTTC.

There are many counts of this clonotype. The CDR3 here is CASSPPREAFF. In DNA form, the CDR3 reads TGTGCCAGCAGCCCCCCCAGGGAAGCTTTCTTT. The V call is TRBV6-1, the J call TRBJ1-1; D is undetermined. In germline, CDR1 is MNHNS, CDR2 SASEGT. V was clipped by 6 bases and J by 8 bases, with 10 bases between them. This CDR3 comprises 11 residues.

This clonotype was counted ten times or more. The chain recombines TRBV6-1 with TRBJ2-1, with D maybe TRBD1 (5 bases). The CDR3 has 15 amino acids. V gave up 2 bases and J gave up 3 bases, with 11 bases separating them. CDR1 and CDR2 (germline): MNHNS, SASEGT. The CDR3: CASSEFPGNYNEQFF. The CDR3 nucleotides read TGTGCCAGCAGTGAATTCCCAGGGAACTACAATGAGCAGTTCTTC.

Many counts were recorded for this clonotype. This chain joins TRBV4-1 and TRBJ1-4; no clear D gene. CDR3 length: 15 amino acids. Germline assignment: CDR1 MGHRA and CDR2 YSYEKL. V was clipped by 3 bases and J by 7 bases, with 15 bases between them. CDR3 region: CASSHMTEGIEKLFF. The CDR3 DNA is TGCGCCAGCAGCCATATGACGGAAGGAATTGAAAAACTGTTTTTT.

V usage is TRBV6-6 and J usage is TRBJ2-7, with a weak D call TRBD1 (7 bases). This CDR3 region has 13 residues. Trimming pared 5 bases from V and 6 bases from J, leaving 14 bases between. The germline V gene has CDR1 MNHNY and CDR2 SVGAGI (reference sequence). The CDR3 DNA follows: TGTGCCAGCAGTCAAGCCCAGGGGGGCGAGCAGTACTTC. This translates into CASSQAQGGEQYF.

This clonotype was picked up many times. The chain employs TRBV7-6 and TRBJ2-2, with TRBD1 identical over 10 bases. Germline V gives CDR1 SGHVS, CDR2 FNYEAQ. The ends lost 6 bases at V and 8 bases at J; junction bases unmatched: 15. The CDR3 contains 17 residues. CDR3 nucleotide sequence: TGTGCCAGCAGTCGGGGGGACGAGACAGGGGGCGCGGGGGAGCTGTTTTTT. Its protein is CASSRGDETGGAGELFF. Drawing the rest from reference TRBV7-6 and TRBJ2-2, the complete variable domain is GAGVSQSPRYKVTKRGQDVALRCDPISGHVSLYWYRQALGQGPEFLTYFNYEAQQDKSGLPNDRFSAERPEGSISTLTIQRTEQRDSAMYRCASSRGDETGGAGELFFGEGSRLTVL.

The chain couples TRBV2 to TRBJ2-5, with TRBD2 matching 8 bases. J was trimmed by 3 bases and V by 3 bases; bases with no gene match: 6. CDR1 SNHLY and CDR2 FYNNEI come from the germline V gene. This CDR3 spans 15 amino acids. CDR3 coding DNA: TGTGCCAGCAGTGACCAAGGACTAGCAGAAGAGACCCAGTACTTC. Translating gives CASSDQGLAEETQYF.

The table lists this clonotype with a few counts. V usage is TRBV27 and J usage is TRBJ2-1; D possibly uses TRBD1 or TRBD2 (5 bases each). The germline gives CDR1 MNHEY, CDR2 SMNVEV (reference sequence). V was pared by 5 bases and J by 2 bases, with 13 bases between. This CDR3 contains 15 residues. CDR3 bases: TGTGCCAGCAGTCCCGGGACGGTGGCCTACAATGAGCAGTTCTTC. Translated, it gives CASSPGTVAYNEQFF.

Ten or more counts support this clonotype. V gene TRBV20-1 combines with J gene TRBJ2-3; D possibly corresponds to TRBD2 (6 bases). Trimming took 5 bases from V and 4 from J, leaving 16 bases between them. CDR1 is DFQATT and CDR2 is SNEGSKA in the germline V gene (reference sequence). The CDR3 length is 14 residues. In DNA, the CDR3 is TGCAGTGCTTCCCTGGAGGGCCGGGCAGATACGCAGTATTTT. Its protein product is CSASLEGRADTQYF.